This TCR beta chain was identified in a study of T-cell memory formation after mild COVID-19. Study-wide context: TCR clusters were mostly confined to one donor each.

Study outcomes and limitations: Pre-infection memory carried some responding clones, suggesting that cross-reactive memory joined.

The 5'RACE method, run with constant-segment primers, produced TCR alpha and TCR beta cDNA libraries (carrying sample barcodes and UMIs). TCRdb redid the calling of the 5' RACE reads with MiXCR, one entry per CDR3 protein. The table lists more than 100,000 distinct CDR3 sequences, 15% to 20% of them singletons. On this clonotype: What it binds is not known.

Sequenced sample: PBMCs or a T cell subset sorted from them (not recorded which). This clonotype originated in a man between 18 and 29 years old who had mild COVID-19 (a few samples of this study predate the infection). Cell type and time point are not known.

CDR3 loop: CASSPFGSYEQYV. CDR3 DNA: TGCGCCAGCAGCCCGTTCGGCAGCTACGAGCAGTACGTC. V and J are TRBV5-1 and TRBJ2-7; D is uncertain. With 4 bases removed from V and 3 bases from J, the gap between germline ends came to 11 bases. Germline assignment: CDR1 SGHRS and CDR2 YFSETQ. The CDR3 is 13 amino acids.